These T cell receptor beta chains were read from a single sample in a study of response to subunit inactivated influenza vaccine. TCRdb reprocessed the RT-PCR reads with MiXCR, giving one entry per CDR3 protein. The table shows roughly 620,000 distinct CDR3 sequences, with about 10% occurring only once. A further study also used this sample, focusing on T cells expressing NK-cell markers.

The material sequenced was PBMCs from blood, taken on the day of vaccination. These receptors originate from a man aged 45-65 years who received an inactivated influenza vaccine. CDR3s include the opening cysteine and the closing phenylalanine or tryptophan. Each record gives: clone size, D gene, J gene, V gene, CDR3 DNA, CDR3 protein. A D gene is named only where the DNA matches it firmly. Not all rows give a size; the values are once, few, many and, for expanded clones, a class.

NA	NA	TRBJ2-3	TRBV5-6	TGTGCCAGCAGCCCATCAACGGAATGGGAAGATACGCAGTATTTT	CASSPSTEWEDTQYF
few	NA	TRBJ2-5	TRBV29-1	TGCAGCGTTTTCGGCAGGGGGGGTCAAGAGACCCAGTACTTC	CSVFGRGGQETQYF
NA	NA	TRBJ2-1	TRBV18	TGTGCCAGCTCACCTGACCCGAATGAGCAGTTCTTC	CASSPDPNEQFF
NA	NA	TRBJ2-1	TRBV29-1	TGCAGCGTTGACGTGGGGACCGTCTCCTACAATGAGCAGTTCTTC	CSVDVGTVSYNEQFF
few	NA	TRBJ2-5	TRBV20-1	TGCAGTGCTAGAGATCCGGCCCGGGAGACCCAGTACTTC	CSARDPARETQYF
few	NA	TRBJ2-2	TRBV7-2	TGTGCCAGCAGCTTAGGGGCCTGGAGGAACACCGGGGAGCTGTTTTTT	CASSLGAWRNTGELFF
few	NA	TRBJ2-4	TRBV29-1	TGCAGCGTTCACCTGGCAGGAGGCGCGAGATTCGGCATTCAGTACTTC	CSVHLAGGARFGIQYF
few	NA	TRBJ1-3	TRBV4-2	TGTGCCAGCAGCCAAGAAGGCAGCTTCTCTGGAAACACCATATATTTT	CASSQEGSFSGNTIYF
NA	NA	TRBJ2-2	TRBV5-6	TGTGCCAGCAGCTCATACGGGACTTACACCGGGGAGCTGTTTTTT	CASSSYGTYTGELFF
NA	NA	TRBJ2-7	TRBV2	TGTGCCAGCAGACGGGACCGTGCTTCCTACGAGCAGTACTTC	CASRRDRASYEQYF
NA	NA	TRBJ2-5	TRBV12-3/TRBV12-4	TGTGCCAGCAGTCGGACTCGGCAAGAGACCCAGTACTTC	CASSRTRQETQYF
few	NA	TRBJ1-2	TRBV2	TGTGCCAGCAGGGAAGGGGATCCAAAAAGCTACACCTTC	CASREGDPKSYTF
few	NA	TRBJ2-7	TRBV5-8	TGTGCCAGCAGCTTGGAAGAAGACTACGAGCAGTACTTC	CASSLEEDYEQYF
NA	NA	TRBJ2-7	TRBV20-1	TGCAGTGCTAGGGGGGGGGGCGTTTCCTACGAGCAGTACTTC	CSARGGGVSYEQYF
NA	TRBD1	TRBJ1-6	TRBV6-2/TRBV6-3	TGTGCCAGCAGTTCGACACAGGGGGCGCCCCTCCACTTT	CASSSTQGAPLHF
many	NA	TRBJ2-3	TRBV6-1	TGTGCCAGCGTAGGCGGGGGCACAGATACGCAGTATTTT	CASVGGGTDTQYF
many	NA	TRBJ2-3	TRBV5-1	TGCGCCAGCAGCTTGGAAGATACGCAGTATTTT	CASSLEDTQYF
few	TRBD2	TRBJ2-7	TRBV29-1	TGCAGCGTAGAGGGACTAGCGGGCTACGAGCAGTACTTC	CSVEGLAGYEQYF
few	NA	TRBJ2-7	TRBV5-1	TGCGCCAGCAACCTAGGGGACTTTGCCTACGAGCAGTACTTC	CASNLGDFAYEQYF
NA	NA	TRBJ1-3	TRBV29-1	TGCAGCGTTGCTGGGGGGGCGATGGACACCATATATTTT	CSVAGGAMDTIYF
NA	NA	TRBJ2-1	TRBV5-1	TGCGCCAGCAGCTTGGGAGTTCGGCGCCCCGTTTACAATGAGCAGTTCTTC	CASSLGVRRPVYNEQFF
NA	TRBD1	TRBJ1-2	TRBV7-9	TGTGCCAGCAGCCTTGGGACAGGGAAAAACTATGGCTACACCTTC	CASSLGTGKNYGYTF
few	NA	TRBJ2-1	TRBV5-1	TGCGCCAGCAGCTTGGCCAGGCAGGAGCAGTTCTTC	CASSLARQEQFF
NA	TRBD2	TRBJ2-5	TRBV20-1	TGCAGTGCTCGAAATCTAGCGGGGGGAGAGACCCAGTACTTC	CSARNLAGGETQYF
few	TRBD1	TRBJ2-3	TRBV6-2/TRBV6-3	TGTGCCAGCGGACAGGGAGGAACAGATACGCAGTATTTT	CASGQGGTDTQYF
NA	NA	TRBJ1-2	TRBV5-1	TGCGCCAGCAGCTTGGTGACAGAGTATGGCTACACCTTC	CASSLVTEYGYTF
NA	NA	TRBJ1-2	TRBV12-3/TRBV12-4	TGTGCCAGCAGTTTGAGGGTGATGCATGGCTACACCTTC	CASSLRVMHGYTF
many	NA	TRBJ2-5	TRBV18	TGTGCCAGCTCACCACTGAACGGGGTACAAGAGACCCAGTACTTC	CASSPLNGVQETQYF
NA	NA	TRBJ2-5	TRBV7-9	TGTGCCAGCAGCATCGGGACTCTGGTCCAAGAGACCCAGTACTTC	CASSIGTLVQETQYF
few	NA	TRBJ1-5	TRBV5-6	TGTGCCAGCAACCTACGTGGGCAGCCCCAGCATTTT	CASNLRGQPQHF
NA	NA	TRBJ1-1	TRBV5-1	TGCGCCAGCAGCCCCTCCGTTTACGCTGAAGCTTTCTTT	CASSPSVYAEAFF
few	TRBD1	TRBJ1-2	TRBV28	TGTGCCAGCAGCAGCACGACAGGGAATTATGGCTACACCTTC	CASSSTTGNYGYTF
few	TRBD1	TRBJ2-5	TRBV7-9	TGTGCCAGCACCCTAGTAGGGGGCGCGGAACAAGAGACCCAGTACTTC	CASTLVGGAEQETQYF
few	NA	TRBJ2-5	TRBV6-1	TGTGCCAGCAGCCCGGTGATACAAGAGACCCAGTACTTC	CASSPVIQETQYF
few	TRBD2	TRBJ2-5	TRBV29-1	TGCAGCGCTAAGCGGGGCCCAGAGACCCAGTACTTC	CSAKRGPETQYF
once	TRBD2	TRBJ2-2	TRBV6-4	TGTGCCAGCAGTACTAGCGCGAACAACGGGGAGCTGTTTTTT	CASSTSANNGELFF
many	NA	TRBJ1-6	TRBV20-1	TGCAGTGCTACACCTCCCGGGGACTTCGGCGGATCACCCCTCCACTTT	CSATPPGDFGGSPLHF
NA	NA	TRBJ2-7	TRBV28	TGTGCCAGCATTCCCGGGACAACCTACGAGCAGTACTTC	CASIPGTTYEQYF
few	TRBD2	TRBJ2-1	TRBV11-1	TGTGCCAGCAGCGACCACGTGCGAGCGGGAGATGATGGTTACAATGAGCAGTTCTTC	CASSDHVRAGDDGYNEQFF
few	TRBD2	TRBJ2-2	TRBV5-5	TGTGCCAGCAGCGTAAGCGGGAGGACCGGGGAGCTGTTTTTT	CASSVSGRTGELFF
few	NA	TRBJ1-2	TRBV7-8	TGTGCCAGCAGCTTAGAGGGTTCGCGCTACACCTTC	CASSLEGSRYTF
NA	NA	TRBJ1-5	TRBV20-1	TGCAGTGCTCCCCGAGGGGGGGCGGGTCAGCCCCAGCATTTT	CSAPRGGAGQPQHF
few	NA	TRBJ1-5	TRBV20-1	TGCAGTGCTAGAAACAGGTATAGCAATCAGCCCCAGCATTTT	CSARNRYSNQPQHF
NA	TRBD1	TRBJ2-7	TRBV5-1	TGCGCCAGCAGCTTGCTGTGGACAGGGTCGGACGAGCAGTACTTC	CASSLLWTGSDEQYF
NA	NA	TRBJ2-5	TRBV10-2	TGCGCCAGCAGTGCACGAGAGGAGACCCAGTACTTC	CASSAREETQYF
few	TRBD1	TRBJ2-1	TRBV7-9	TGTGCCAGCAATAGGGGGCAGTCCAATGAGCAGTTCTTC	CASNRGQSNEQFF
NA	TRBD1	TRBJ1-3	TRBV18	TGTGCCAGCTCACCACAGACAGGGAGAATCTCTGGAAACACCATATATTTT	CASSPQTGRISGNTIYF
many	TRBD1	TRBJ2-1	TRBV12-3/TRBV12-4	TGTGCCAGCAGTTTGGGGACAGGGGCGTCCTACAATGAGCAGTTCTTC	CASSLGTGASYNEQFF
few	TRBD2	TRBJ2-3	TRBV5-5	TGTGCCAGCAGCTGGTCGGCGGGGGGCCCGACAGATACGCAGTATTTT	CASSWSAGGPTDTQYF
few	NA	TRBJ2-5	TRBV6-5	TGTGCCAGCAGTTACTCGCCCTCCGTAATAGAGACCCAGTACTTC	CASSYSPSVIETQYF
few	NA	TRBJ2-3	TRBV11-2	TGTGCCAGCAGCTTAGGGGTCCGCACAGATACGCAGTATTTT	CASSLGVRTDTQYF